This T cell receptor beta chain was identified during a study of shared clonotypes between healthy human individuals. A word on this clone: Antigen: not known.

Researchers partitioned CD4+ cells into CD45RA+ naive and CD45RA-negative memory subsets. The CDR3 has 10 residues. Trimming left V 6 bases short and J 5 bases short, with 7 bases between. Germline lookup yields CDR1 DFQATT and CDR2 SNEGSKA (reference sequence). Regarding the study as a whole: The sole specimen, blood, was sampled, and tissue repertoires likely differ. Between a handful of donors, naive CD4 clonotypes were shared at a level of approximately 5%.

Here immunoSEQ multiplex PCR was the method, and the copy in TCRdb shows in-frame clones only, minus some. The table includes more than 2 million clones, around 95% detected once. Sequenced input: naive CD4+ T cells sorted from blood. Indicated subset: CD45RA+ positively selected. This sequence was found in a man aged 18 to 29 in good health. This chain joins TRBV20-1 and TRBJ2-5; no reliable D call. This CDR3 reads CSAHYETQYF. The CDR3 coding sequence is TGCAGTGCCCACTATGAGACCCAGTACTTC.